This note documents a single T cell receptor (beta chain) sequence. The data were obtained in a study of CD8 T cells in Susac syndrome. The multiple sclerosis controls comprised treatment-naive patients whose relapsing-remitting disease was stable or active. An input of roughly 0.45 to 1 ug of RNA was subjected to reverse transcription using random hexamers. An immunoSEQ multiplex PCR generated amplified TCR beta CDR3 products spanning 54 Vbeta and 13 Jbeta. MiXCR was run by TCRdb on the immunoSEQ multiplex PCR reads, yielding one entry per CDR3 protein. The sample gives about 440,000 distinct CDR3 sequences, approximately 89% of which show up once; roughly 0.11% is in the top ten. The CDR3 is made up of 13 amino acids. V lost 0 bases, J lost 7 bases, and 9 bases lay in between. CDR1 MNHEY and CDR2 SVGAGI come from the germline V gene.

Input material: CD8+ T cells from PBMCs. The receptor was derived from a human donor with multiple sclerosis. The chain joins TRBV6-5 to TRBJ1-1, with TRBD1 as a possible D gene (6 bases). For the CDR3, the DNA is TGTGCCAGCAGTTACTCGGCAGGGGTTGAAGCTTTCTTT. The encoded protein is CASSYSAGVEAFF.